This record looks at one T cell receptor beta chain sequence and its context. Its antigen is unknown. The data derive from a study of T-cell memory formation after mild COVID-19. As for the study in general: The TCR clusters were mostly specific to one donor. General study findings and limits: Clones that got smaller from day 15 to 85 had even CD4/CD8, while clones growing later tipped toward CD4+. Some SARS-CoV-2-responding clones were already detected in memory before infection.

Trimming removed 3 bases from V and 1 base from J, with 4 bases in between. The CDR3 has 11 residues. The germline gives CDR1 DFQATT, CDR2 SNEGSKA (reference sequence). TCRdb reprocessed the 5' RACE reads via MiXCR and lists one record per CDR3 protein. Of about 340,000 distinct CDR3 sequences in the sample, 14% were seen once. The genes are TRBV20-1 and TRBJ2-7; D call uncertain. Specimen: PBMCs or a T cell subset sorted from them (not recorded which). The sequence was collected from a man aged 18 to 29 who had mild COVID-19 (a few samples of this study predate the infection). Cell type and time point are not known. This CDR3 reads CSASSSYEQYV. For the CDR3, the DNA is TGCAGTGCTAGTTCTTCCTACGAGCAGTACGTC.